This T cell receptor (beta chain) originates from a study of blood T cell repertoires in COVID-19. Overall study context: Samples taken during acute and convalescent COVID-19 were collected in the United States, Italy and Spain.

Germline V gene data show CDR1 as LGHNA and CDR2 as YNFKEQ. The CDR3 sequence is 17 residues long. The ends lost 5 bases at V and 7 bases at J; junction bases unmatched: 13. Profiling relied on immunoSEQ multiplex PCR, and the TCRdb table lists in-frame clones only, not all of them. The sample records more than 95,000 clones, approximately 82% being singletons. The sample taken for sequencing was peripheral blood. The chain links TRBV4-2 to TRBJ2-1; 11 bases are shared with TRBD2. This clonotype originated in a man in his sixties with acute or convalescent COVID-19. The CDR3 spells CASSTDGRLAGNNEQFF. CDR3 bases: TGTGCCAGCAGCACCGATGGGAGACTAGCGGGAAATAATGAGCAGTTCTTC.